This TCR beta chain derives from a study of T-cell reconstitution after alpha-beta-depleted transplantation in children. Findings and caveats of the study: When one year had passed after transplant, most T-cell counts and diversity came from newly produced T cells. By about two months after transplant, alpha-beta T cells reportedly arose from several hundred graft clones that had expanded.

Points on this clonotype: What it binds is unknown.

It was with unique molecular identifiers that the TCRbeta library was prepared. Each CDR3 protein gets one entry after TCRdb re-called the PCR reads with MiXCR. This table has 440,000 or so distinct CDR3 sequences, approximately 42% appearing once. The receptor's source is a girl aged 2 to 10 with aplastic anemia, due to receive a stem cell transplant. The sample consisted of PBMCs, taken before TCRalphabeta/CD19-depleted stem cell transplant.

The CDR3 DNA is TGCAGTGCTGGACAGTTAGGAAACACAGATACGCAGTATTTT. This sequence encodes CSAGQLGNTDTQYF. The V call is TRBV20-1, the J call TRBJ2-3; weak D call: TRBD1 (6 bases). The CDR3 is 14 residues long. The V end lost 5 bases, the J end lost 2 bases, and 14 bases lay between the germline ends. Germline assignment: CDR1 DFQATT and CDR2 SNEGSKA (reference sequence).